These 13 T cell receptor beta chains share one sample of origin, sequenced in a study of CD8 T cells in ankylosing spondylitis. TCRdb recomputed calls from the 5' RACE reads with MiXCR, one row per CDR3 protein. The sample carries a few hundred thousand distinct CDR3 sequences, 9.5% to 12% recorded once. Sequencing input: blood, either unsorted or a sorted T cell fraction (not recorded which). The source of these receptors is a male donor with ankylosing spondylitis or in good health (not recorded which).

The rearrangement joins TRBV20-1 to TRBJ2-4; 14 bases agree with TRBD2. CDR3 length equals 19 residues. Germline assignment: CDR1 DFQATT and CDR2 SNEGSKA (reference sequence). Germline trimming cut 5 bases from V and 0 bases from J; bases unmatched to any gene: 12. CDR3 in DNA: TGCAGTGCTCCAAACCCCGGGACTAGCGGGAGCCTAGCCAAAAACATTCAGTACTTC. Protein: CSAPNPGTSGSLAKNIQYF.

This clonotype was picked up many times. The rearrangement uses TRBV5-1 and TRBJ2-5; D might be TRBD1 (6 bases). From germline, CDR1 is SGHRS and CDR2 YFSETQ. V lost 3 bases and J 0 bases, leaving 12 bases between the germline ends. This CDR3 contains 15 residues. This CDR3 reads CASSYAQGNQETQYF. Here the CDR3 DNA reads TGCGCCAGCAGCTACGCGCAGGGGAACCAAGAGACCCAGTACTTC.

This clonotype appeared many times. The chain is built from TRBV2 and TRBJ2-5; tentative D call: TRBD1 (6 bases). V lost 2 bases, J lost 5 bases, and 15 bases lay in between. CDR3 length: 15 amino acids. The germline CDR1 and CDR2 sequences are SNHLY and FYNNEI. The CDR3 nucleotides read TGTGCCAGCAGTGAACAAATATGGGGGCAGGAGACCCAGTACTTC. As protein: CASSEQIWGQETQYF.

This clonotype was observed at least ten times. The V call is TRBV4-1, the J call TRBJ2-1; 7 nucleotides match TRBD1. V was pared by 0 bases and J by 7 bases, with 6 bases of the junction left unmatched. The CDR3 extends over 15 amino acids. Germline CDR1 is MGHRA and CDR2 is YSYEKL. DNA of the CDR3: TGCGCCAGCAGCCAAGACGAAGGGGGCGGGAATGAGCAGTTCTTC. Residues: CASSQDEGGGNEQFF.

This clonotype has at least ten counts. The chain employs TRBV5-1 and TRBJ2-1; a weak D match, TRBD1 (5 bases). CDR1 is SGHRS and CDR2 is YFSETQ in the germline V gene. The CDR3 length is 12 residues. V lost 8 bases and J lost 9, with 15 bases in between. CDR3 region: CASKDLGVEQFF. The CDR3 DNA reads as TGCGCCAGTAAGGATCTAGGGGTTGAGCAGTTCTTC.

This clonotype was detected only a few times. The rearrangement uses TRBV20-1 and TRBJ1-2; 9 nucleotides align to TRBD1. The CDR3 loop spans 18 amino acids. Germline loops: CDR1 DFQATT, CDR2 SNEGSKA (reference sequence). Unmatched junction bases numbered 27, after V lost 8 bases and J lost 8 bases. DNA for the CDR3: TGCAGTCTGGGACGGGCCCGGACAGGGGAAAGTTTGCTCGGAGGCTACACCTTC. This gives the protein CSLGRARTGESLLGGYTF.

The chain uses TRBV5-1 and TRBJ2-7; 11 bases are a match to TRBD2. This CDR3 is built from 15 residues. V gave up 2 bases and J gave up 7 bases; unmatched junction bases: 8. Germline-derived CDR1 and CDR2 are SGHRS and YFSETQ. The CDR3, as DNA: TGCGCCAGCAGCTTAACTAGCGGGGGAGCTTTGGAGCAGTACTTC. Residues: CASSLTSGGALEQYF.

This clonotype was recorded a few times. V gene TRBV29-1 combines with J gene TRBJ1-4, with D possibly being TRBD1 (6 bases). Germline CDR1 reads SQVTM; CDR2 reads ANQGSEA. The CDR3 sequence is 13 residues long. V was cut by 4 bases and J by 6 bases, with 12 bases left in between. For the CDR3, the DNA is TGCAGCGTTGCCGTACAGGGTTATGAAAAACTGTTTTTT. Translation: CSVAVQGYEKLFF.

This clonotype has a count of ten or more. The V call is TRBV9, the J call TRBJ2-1; 8 positions agree with TRBD2. CDR1 is SGDLS and CDR2 is YYNGEE in the germline V gene. The CDR3 length is 16 residues. The V and J ends lost 0 bases and 4 bases, in that order; junction bases with no gene match: 6. CDR3 region: CASSVDGTRSYNEQFF. The CDR3 region has the DNA TGTGCCAGCAGCGTAGACGGGACTAGGTCTTACAATGAGCAGTTCTTC.

As concerns this clonotype: This clone may be a read error of a much larger clone one base away. This chain uses TRBV12-3 or TRBV12-4 with TRBJ2-7; no reliable D call. This CDR3 comprises 11 residues. Trimming cost V 5 bases and J 3 bases, with 5 bases left between them. CDR3 sequence (DNA): TGTGCCAGCAGTAACGGCTACGAGCAGTACTTC. As protein: CASSNGYEQYF.

This clonotype was observed at least ten times. V and J are TRBV7-2 and TRBJ2-7; 8 nucleotides agree with TRBD2. The CDR3 is made up of 15 amino acids. Germline values: CDR1 SGHTA, CDR2 FQGNSA. V lost 3 bases, J lost 4 bases, and 8 bases stayed unmatched. The CDR3 protein is CASSFSVGGGYEQYF. CDR3 sequence (DNA): TGTGCCAGCAGCTTTTCGGTAGGCGGGGGGTACGAGCAGTACTTC.

This clonotype was seen many times. The V gene is TRBV10-2, the J gene TRBJ2-1, with 7 positions matching TRBD1. This CDR3 comprises 15 residues. With V trimmed by 4 bases and J by 1 base, 4 bases remained unmatched. Germline V CDR1 and CDR2: WSHSY, SAAADI. The CDR3 DNA reads TGCGCCAGCAGTGTTCCACAGGGGTCCTACAATGAGCAGTTCTTC. This sequence encodes CASSVPQGSYNEQFF.

In its sample, this clonotype was seen many times. The chain links TRBV5-1 to TRBJ2-5; no clear D gene. This CDR3 has 15 residues. Trimming pared 2 bases from V and 0 bases from J, leaving 11 bases between. Germline V gives CDR1 SGHRS, CDR2 YFSETQ. The CDR3 sequence: CASSFTAPYQETQYF. The CDR3 DNA reads TGCGCCAGCAGCTTTACAGCCCCGTACCAAGAGACCCAGTACTTC.